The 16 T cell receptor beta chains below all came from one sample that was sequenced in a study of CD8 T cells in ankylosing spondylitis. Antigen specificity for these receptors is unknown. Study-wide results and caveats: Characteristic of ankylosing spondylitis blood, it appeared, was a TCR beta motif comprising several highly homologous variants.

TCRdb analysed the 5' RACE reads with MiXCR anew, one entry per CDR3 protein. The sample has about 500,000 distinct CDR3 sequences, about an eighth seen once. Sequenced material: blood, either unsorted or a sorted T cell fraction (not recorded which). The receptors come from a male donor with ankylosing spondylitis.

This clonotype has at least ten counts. CDR3 loop: CASSLTFLAFF. The DNA for the CDR3 is TGTGCCAGCAGTTTAACCTTTCTAGCTTTCTTT. The chain carries TRBV12-3 or TRBV12-4 and TRBJ1-1, with no clear D. The CDR3 consists of 11 residues. The V end was cut by 2 bases, the J end by 10 bases, with 8 bases between.

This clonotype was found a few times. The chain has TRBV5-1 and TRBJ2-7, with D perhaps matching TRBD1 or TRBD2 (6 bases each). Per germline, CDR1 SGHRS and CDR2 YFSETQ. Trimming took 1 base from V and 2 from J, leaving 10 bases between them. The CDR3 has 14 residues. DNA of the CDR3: TGCGCCAGCAGCTTGCGGGGGCTAGCCTACGAGCAGTACTTC. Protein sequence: CASSLRGLAYEQYF.

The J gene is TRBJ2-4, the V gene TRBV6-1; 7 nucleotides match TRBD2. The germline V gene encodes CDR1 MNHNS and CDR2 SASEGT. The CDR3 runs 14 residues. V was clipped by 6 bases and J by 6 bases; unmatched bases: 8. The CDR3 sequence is CASRTGLESNIQYF. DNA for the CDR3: TGTGCCAGCAGAACCGGACTAGAATCAAACATTCAGTACTTC.

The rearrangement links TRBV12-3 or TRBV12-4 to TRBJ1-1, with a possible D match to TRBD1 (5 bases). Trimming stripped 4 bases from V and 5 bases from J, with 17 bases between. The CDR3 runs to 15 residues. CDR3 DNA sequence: TGTGCCAGCAGTTATGCGGGGGGGGAGCGGACTGAAGCTTTCTTT. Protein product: CASSYAGGERTEAFF.

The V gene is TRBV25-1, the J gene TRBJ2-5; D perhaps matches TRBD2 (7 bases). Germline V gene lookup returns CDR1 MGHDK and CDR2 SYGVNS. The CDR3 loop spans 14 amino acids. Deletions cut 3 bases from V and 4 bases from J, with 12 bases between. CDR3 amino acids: CASSDGGGLETQYF. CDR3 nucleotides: TGTGCCAGCAGTGATGGGGGGGGGCTAGAGACCCAGTACTTC.

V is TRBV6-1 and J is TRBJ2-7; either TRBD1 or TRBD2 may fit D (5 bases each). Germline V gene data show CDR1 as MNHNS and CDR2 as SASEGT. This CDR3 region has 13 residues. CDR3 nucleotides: TGTGCCAGCAGAGAAGGTAGAGGGACCGAGCAGTACGTC. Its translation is CASREGRGTEQYV.

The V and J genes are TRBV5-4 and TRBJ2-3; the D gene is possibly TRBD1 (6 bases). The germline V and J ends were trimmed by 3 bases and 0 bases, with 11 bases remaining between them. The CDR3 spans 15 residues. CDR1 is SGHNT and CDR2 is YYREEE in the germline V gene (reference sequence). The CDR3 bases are TGTGCCAGCAGCTCTGGACAGTCTAGCACAGATACGCAGTATTTT. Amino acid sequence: CASSSGQSSTDTQYF.

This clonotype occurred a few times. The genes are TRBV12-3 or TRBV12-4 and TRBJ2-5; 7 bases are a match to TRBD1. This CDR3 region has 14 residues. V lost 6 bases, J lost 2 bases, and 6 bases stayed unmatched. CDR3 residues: CASSLGTEQETQYF. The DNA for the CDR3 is TGTGCCAGCAGCCTCGGGACAGAACAAGAGACCCAGTACTTC.

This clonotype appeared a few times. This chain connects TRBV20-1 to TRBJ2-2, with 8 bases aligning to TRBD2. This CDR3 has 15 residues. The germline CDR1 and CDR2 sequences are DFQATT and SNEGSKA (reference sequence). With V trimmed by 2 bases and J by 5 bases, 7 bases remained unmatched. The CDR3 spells CSARFAGGGTGELFF. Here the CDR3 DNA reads TGCAGTGCTAGATTCGCGGGAGGAGGTACCGGGGAGCTGTTTTTT.

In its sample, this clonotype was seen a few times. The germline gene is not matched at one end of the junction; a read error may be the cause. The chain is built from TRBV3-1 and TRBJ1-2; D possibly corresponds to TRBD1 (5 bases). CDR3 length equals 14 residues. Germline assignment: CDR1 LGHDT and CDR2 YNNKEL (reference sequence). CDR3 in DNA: TGTGCCAGCAGCCAATTCCTGGGGGAAAATACTCAACGCTTC. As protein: CASSQFLGENTQRF.

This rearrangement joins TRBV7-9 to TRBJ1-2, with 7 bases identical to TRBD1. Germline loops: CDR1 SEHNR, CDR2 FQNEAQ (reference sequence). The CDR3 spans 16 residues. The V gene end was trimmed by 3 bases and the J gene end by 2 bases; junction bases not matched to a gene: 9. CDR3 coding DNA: TGTGCCAGCAGCTTCAGGGACAGTTGGATAAACTATGGCTACACCTTC. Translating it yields CASSFRDSWINYGYTF.

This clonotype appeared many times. The CDR3 nucleotides read TGTGCCAGCAGCCTTATAGGGGATAGCGAGCAGTACGTC. It encodes CASSLIGDSEQYV. The V gene is TRBV7-8, the J gene TRBJ2-7; D might be TRBD1 (5 bases). Germline CDR1 SGHVS, CDR2 FQNEAQ. CDR3 size: 13 residues. Trimming removed 5 bases at V and 6 bases at J, with 14 bases between.

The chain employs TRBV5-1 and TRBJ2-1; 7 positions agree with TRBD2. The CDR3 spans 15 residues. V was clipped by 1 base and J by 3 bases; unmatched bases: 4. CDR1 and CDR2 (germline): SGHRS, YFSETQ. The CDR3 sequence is CASSLRGEIYNEQFF. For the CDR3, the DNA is TGCGCCAGCAGCTTGCGGGGGGAAATCTACAATGAGCAGTTCTTC.

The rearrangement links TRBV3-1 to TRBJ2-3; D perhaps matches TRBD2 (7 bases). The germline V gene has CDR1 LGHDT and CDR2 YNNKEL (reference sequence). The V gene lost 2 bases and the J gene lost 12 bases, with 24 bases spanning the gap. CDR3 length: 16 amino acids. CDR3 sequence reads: CASSQLGGLAPIAQYF. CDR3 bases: TGTGCCAGCAGCCAACTCGGGGGGCTAGCACCGATCGCTCAGTATTTT.

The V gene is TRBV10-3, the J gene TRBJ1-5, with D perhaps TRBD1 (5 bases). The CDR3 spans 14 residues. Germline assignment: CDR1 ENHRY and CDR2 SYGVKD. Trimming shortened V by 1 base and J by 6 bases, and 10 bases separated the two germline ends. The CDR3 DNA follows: TGTGCCATCAGTGAGTTCTGGGGACTTCAGCCCCAGCATTTT. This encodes CAISEFWGLQPQHF.

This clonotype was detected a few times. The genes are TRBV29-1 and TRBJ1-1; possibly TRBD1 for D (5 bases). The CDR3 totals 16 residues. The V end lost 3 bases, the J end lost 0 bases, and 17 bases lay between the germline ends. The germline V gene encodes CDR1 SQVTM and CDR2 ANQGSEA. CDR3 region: CSVEGRRGQLNTEAFF. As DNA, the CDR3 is TGCAGCGTTGAGGGCAGGCGGGGCCAATTGAACACTGAAGCTTTCTTT.